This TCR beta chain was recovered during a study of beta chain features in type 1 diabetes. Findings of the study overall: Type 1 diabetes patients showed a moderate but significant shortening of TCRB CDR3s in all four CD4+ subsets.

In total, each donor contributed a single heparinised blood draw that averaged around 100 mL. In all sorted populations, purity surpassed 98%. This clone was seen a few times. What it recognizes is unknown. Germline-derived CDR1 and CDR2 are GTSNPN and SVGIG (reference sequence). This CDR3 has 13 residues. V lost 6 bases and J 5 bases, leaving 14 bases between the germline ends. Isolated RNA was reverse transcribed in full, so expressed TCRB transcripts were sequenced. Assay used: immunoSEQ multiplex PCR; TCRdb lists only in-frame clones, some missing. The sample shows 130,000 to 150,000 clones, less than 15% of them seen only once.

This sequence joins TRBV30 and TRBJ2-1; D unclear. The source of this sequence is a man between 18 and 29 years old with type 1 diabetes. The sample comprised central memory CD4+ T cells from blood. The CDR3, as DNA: TGTGCCTGCCTTCGTCTCCAAAACAATGAGCAGTTCTTC. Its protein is CACLRLQNNEQFF.